This TCR beta chain appears in the sequencing data of a study of blood T cell repertoires in COVID-19. This clone was counted once. CDR3 length equals 16 residues. The V gene end was trimmed by 6 bases and the J gene end by 2 bases; junction bases not matched to a gene: 9. Looked up from germline, CDR1 is ENHRY and CDR2 is SYGVKD. Here immunoSEQ multiplex PCR was the method, and the copy in TCRdb shows in-frame clones only, minus some. The sample consists of about 87,000 clones, about four fifths of them appearing once. The source is a woman in her 70s with acute or convalescent COVID-19. The chain combines TRBV10-3 with TRBJ2-2; 7 positions match TRBD1. Specimen: peripheral blood. The CDR3 loop reads CAISMGPGGNTGELFF. In nucleotides, the CDR3 is TGTGCCATCAGCATGGGCCCAGGGGGAAACACCGGGGAGCTGTTTTTT.